The 25 T cell receptor beta chains in this list originate from one sample, sequenced in a study of T cell clones after liver transplantation. Sequenced by immunoSEQ multiplex PCR; TCRdb stores in-frame clones only, minus some. The table records fewer than 25,000 clones, 93% of them present only once. Sequenced material: CD8+ T cells from blood, taken less than 26 months after liver transplant. These receptors all come from a human patient who received a liver transplant. A subset of T cells may come from the graft donor.

The V call is TRBV11-2, the J call TRBJ2-7; 7 nucleotides match TRBD1. The CDR3 extends over 14 amino acids. The germline V gene has CDR1 SGHAT and CDR2 FQNNGV. The V segment lost 3 bases and the J segment 4 bases; nucleotides outside the gene matches: 6. The CDR3, as DNA: TGTGCCAGCAGCTTCTGGACAGGTTTTTACGAGCAGTACTTC. This encodes CASSFWTGFYEQYF.

The CDR3 coding sequence is TGTGCCAGCAGCCCCCCCAGTAATGAGCAGTTCTTC. Its protein is CASSPPSNEQFF. The chain links TRBV13 to TRBJ2-1; no clear D gene. The V gene lost 5 bases and the J gene lost 7 bases, with 9 bases spanning the gap. This CDR3 has 12 amino acids. Germline V gene lookup returns CDR1 PRHDT and CDR2 FYEKMQ (reference sequence).

The rearrangement links TRBV11-3 to TRBJ2-5, with D perhaps TRBD1 or TRBD2 (5 bases each). CDR1 is SGHNT and CDR2 is YENEEA in the germline V gene. Trimming stripped 8 bases from V and 7 bases from J, with 26 bases between. The CDR3 runs 16 residues. The CDR3 reads CASGGTSGSREGTQYF. DNA of the CDR3: TGTGCCAGCGGGGGAACCTCCGGGTCTCGAGAAGGGACCCAGTACTTC.

The chain joins TRBV7-8 to TRBJ1-2; 7 nucleotides align to TRBD1. CDR1 and CDR2 (germline): SGHVS, FQNEAQ. The CDR3 consists of 17 residues. V shed 5 bases, J shed 2 bases, and the junction held 14 bases outside the gene matches. CDR3 sequence: CASSHRQGPIGNYGYTF. As DNA, the CDR3 is TGTGCCAGCAGCCACCGACAGGGTCCTATCGGAAACTATGGCTACACCTTC.

This clone appeared a single time. The chain uses TRBV13 and TRBJ2-1; a weak D match, TRBD2 (5 bases). CDR3 length equals 13 residues. The germline V gene has CDR1 PRHDT and CDR2 FYEKMQ (reference sequence). Trimming stripped 3 bases from V and 7 bases from J, with 10 bases between. CDR3 protein: CASSLTRGNEQFF. The CDR3 DNA reads as TGTGCCAGCAGCTTGACCCGGGGAAATGAGCAGTTCTTC.

V usage is TRBV6-5 and J usage is TRBJ2-7; 8 bases match TRBD2. This CDR3 contains 14 residues. Germline V lookup: CDR1 MNHEY, CDR2 SVGAGI. V lost 5 bases to trimming and J lost 1 base; unmatched junction nucleotides: 4. The CDR3 nucleotides are TGTGCCAGCAGTCCCTCGGGAGGGTCCTACGAGCAGTACTTC. Residues: CASSPSGGSYEQYF.

The V and J genes are TRBV11-2 and TRBJ2-7; 7 bases agree with TRBD2. This CDR3 spans 15 amino acids. Germline CDR1 reads SGHAT; CDR2 reads FQNNGV. The junction had 9 bases not matched to a gene; V was cut back by 6 bases and J by 1 base. Here the CDR3 reads CASSYRDYTSYEQYF. DNA for the CDR3: TGTGCCAGCAGTTATCGGGACTACACTTCCTACGAGCAGTACTTC.

The rearrangement joins TRBV11-3 to TRBJ2-1, with TRBD2 matching over 9 bases. Germline CDR1 and CDR2: SGHNT and YENEEA. The ends lost 5 bases at V and 7 bases at J; junction bases unmatched: 6. The CDR3 sequence is 14 residues long. The CDR3 sequence: CASSVGTSSNEQFF. Here the CDR3 DNA reads TGTGCCAGCAGCGTAGGGACTAGCAGTAATGAGCAGTTCTTC.

V is TRBV10-2 and J is TRBJ2-1, with D uncertain. The germline V gene encodes CDR1 WSHSY and CDR2 SAAADI. CDR3 length: 12 residues. V lost 4 bases and J lost 7, with 8 bases in between. CDR3 sequence reads: CASSVEFNEQFF. The DNA for the CDR3 is TGCGCCAGCAGTGTAGAGTTTAATGAGCAGTTCTTC.

This sequence joins TRBV5-6 and TRBJ1-5; D is perhaps TRBD1 (6 bases). V lost 4 bases, J lost 6 bases, and 11 bases lay in between. This CDR3 spans 13 amino acids. Germline assignment: CDR1 SGHDT and CDR2 YYEEEE. The CDR3 loop is CASSTGTLQPQHF. The CDR3, as DNA: TGTGCCAGCAGCACCGGGACACTTCAGCCCCAGCATTTT. The whole variable domain, filled in from reference TRBV5-6 and TRBJ1-5, reads DAGVTQSPTHLIKTRGQQVTLRCSPKSGHDTVSWYQQALGQGPQFIFQYYEEEERQRGNFPDRFSGHQFPNYSSELNVNALLLGDSALYLCASSTGTLQPQHFGDGTRLSIL.

The genes are TRBV27 and TRBJ1-5; 8 bases are shared with TRBD1. Germline V gene data show CDR1 as MNHEY and CDR2 as SMNVEV (reference sequence). After removal of 8 bases from V and 7 bases from J, the junction contained 10 bases not matched to a gene. The CDR3 extends over 14 amino acids. This CDR3 reads CASGITGGQQPQHF. In DNA form, the CDR3 reads TGTGCCAGCGGTATTACAGGGGGTCAGCAGCCCCAGCATTTT.

The sample holds a few counts of this clone. V usage is TRBV27 and J usage is TRBJ2-5, with D possibly matching TRBD2 (5 bases). The CDR3 covers 14 residues. Germline CDR1 reads MNHEY; CDR2 reads SMNVEV (reference sequence). Trimming removed 8 bases at V and 1 base at J, with 14 bases between. CDR3 loop: CASGLIGPQETQYF. The DNA of the CDR3 is TGTGCCAGCGGACTTATTGGACCCCAAGAGACCCAGTACTTC.

The chain combines TRBV7-8 with TRBJ1-1, with D perhaps TRBD1 (5 bases). Germline V CDR1 and CDR2: SGHVS, FQNEAQ. V was shortened by 0 bases and J by 5 bases, with 13 bases between the two germline ends. This CDR3 has 15 amino acids. The CDR3 loop is CASSLASSGSTEAFF. The DNA of the CDR3 is TGTGCCAGCAGCTTAGCGAGTTCAGGGTCGACTGAAGCTTTCTTT.

This rearrangement joins TRBV7-9 to TRBJ2-7, with TRBD2 matching over 12 bases. With 5 bases clipped from V and 2 bases from J, the junction kept 4 bases outside the gene matches. The CDR3 contains 15 residues. Germline V gene sequence: CDR1 SEHNR, CDR2 FQNEAQ (reference sequence). The CDR3 protein is CASSNPSGRAYEQYF. CDR3 in DNA: TGTGCCAGCAGCAACCCTAGCGGGAGGGCCTACGAGCAGTACTTC. Variable domain in full (rest from reference TRBV7-9 and TRBJ2-7): DTGVSQNPRHKITKRGQNVTFRCDPISEHNRLYWYRQTLGQGPEFLTYFQNEAQLEKSRLLSDRFSAERPKGSFSTLEIQRTEQGDSAMYLCASSNPSGRAYEQYFGPGTRLTVT.

The chain links TRBV19 to TRBJ2-7, with unresolved D. The germline V gene has CDR1 LNHDA and CDR2 SQIVND (reference sequence). Between the trimmed V and J ends, which lost 3 bases and 3 bases, there was a span of 9 bases. The CDR3 length is 13 residues. Here the CDR3 reads CASSIGMFYEQYF. Here the CDR3 DNA reads TGTGCCAGTAGTATTGGGATGTTCTACGAGCAGTACTTC.

This clone was detected only once. The rearrangement uses TRBV5-3 and TRBJ2-1; D not certain. TRBV5-3 is known as an ORF, though its function is uncertain. V was clipped by 4 bases and J by 4 bases, with 15 bases between them. The CDR3 totals 15 residues. CDR3 loop: CARSATVGEYNEQFF. The CDR3 DNA follows: TGTGCCAGAAGCGCAACAGTGGGTGAGTACAATGAGCAGTTCTTC.

The rearrangement links TRBV28 to TRBJ2-1; a possible D gene is TRBD2 (6 bases). With 5 bases removed from V and 10 bases from J, the gap between germline ends came to 18 bases. Germline-derived CDR1 and CDR2 are MDHEN and SYDVKM. This CDR3 comprises 14 residues. In DNA form, the CDR3 reads TGTGCCAGCAGTCCGCTGCATAAAGGGAGGGAGCAGTTCTTC. This translates into CASSPLHKGREQFF.

The chain combines TRBV5-1 with TRBJ2-7; perhaps TRBD2 as D (5 bases). The CDR3 covers 13 residues. Deletions cut 0 bases from V and 7 bases from J, with 11 bases between. CDR1 is SGHRS, CDR2 YFSETQ, per germline. CDR3 DNA: TGCGCCAGCAGCTTGGTTGCGGGCAGAGAGCAGTACTTC. Translating it yields CASSLVAGREQYF.

The chain links TRBV27 to TRBJ1-2, with 9 bases that match TRBD1. Trimming cost V 6 bases and J 8 bases; bases outside gene matches: 4. The CDR3 has 12 amino acids. CDR1 is MNHEY, CDR2 SMNVEV, per germline (reference sequence). The CDR3 bases are TGTGCCAGCAGGCCGGACAGGGGCGGCTACACCTTC. It is translated as CASRPDRGGYTF.

The V gene is TRBV10-3, the J gene TRBJ2-1; D is perhaps TRBD2 (5 bases). CDR3 size: 14 residues. The V end was cut by 2 bases, the J end by 5 bases, with 10 bases between. Germline values: CDR1 ENHRY, CDR2 SYGVKD. The CDR3 is CAISEVGVNNEQFF. In nucleotides, the CDR3 is TGTGCCATCAGTGAGGTGGGAGTTAACAATGAGCAGTTCTTC.

The chain recombines TRBV11-2 with TRBJ2-7; 11 bases are a match to TRBD1. This CDR3 spans 14 amino acids. Losses at the gene ends were 3 bases for V and 3 bases for J; bases not matched to a gene: 1. In germline, CDR1 is SGHAT, CDR2 FQNNGV. CDR3 amino acids: CASSLGQGGYEQYF. The CDR3 nucleotides read TGTGCCAGCAGCTTGGGACAGGGGGGCTACGAGCAGTACTTC. Drawing the rest from reference TRBV11-2 and TRBJ2-7, the complete variable domain is EAGVAQSPRYKIIEKRQSVAFWCNPISGHATLYWYQQILGQGPKLLIQFQNNGVVDDSQLPKDRFSAERLKGVDSTLKIQPAKLEDSAVYLCASSLGQGGYEQYFGPGTRLTVT.

This clone was counted between two and nine times. The rearrangement uses TRBV6-6 and TRBJ2-5; D possibly uses TRBD1 or TRBD2 (5 bases each). CDR1 MNHNY and CDR2 SVGAGI come from the germline V gene (reference sequence). V was trimmed by 11 bases and J by 2 bases, leaving 24 bases between them. The CDR3 is 16 residues long. CDR3 region: CAPPRGQVLIQETQYF. The CDR3 DNA follows: TGTGCCCCTCCACGGGGCCAGGTTTTAATTCAAGAGACCCAGTACTTC.

CDR3 residues: CASSLAVSTDTQYF. Written as DNA, the CDR3 is TGTGCCAGCAGCTTAGCGGTCTCCACAGATACGCAGTATTTT. The rearrangement uses TRBV13 and TRBJ2-3; D is ambiguous. The ends were cut back, 1 base at V and 2 bases at J, with 7 bases in the middle. This CDR3 is 14 amino acids long. The germline gives CDR1 PRHDT, CDR2 FYEKMQ (reference sequence).

This clone was picked up one time. J is TRBJ2-7 and V is TRBV7-9, with 7 bases matching TRBD2. Losses at the gene ends were 6 bases for V and 1 base for J; bases not matched to a gene: 9. The V gene's germline CDR1 is SEHNR and CDR2 FQNEAQ (reference sequence). The CDR3 has 15 amino acids. The chain's CDR3 is CASSNNSGGSYEQYF. Written as DNA, the CDR3 is TGTGCCAGCAGTAACAACTCCGGGGGGTCCTACGAGCAGTACTTC.

The rearrangement links TRBV4-1 to TRBJ2-5; the D gene could be TRBD1 or TRBD2 (5 bases each). In germline, CDR1 is MGHRA, CDR2 YSYEKL. V shed 1 base and J shed 2 bases, with 8 bases lying between them. This CDR3 region has 14 residues. The CDR3 sequence: CASSQGGVQETQYF. In DNA form, the CDR3 reads TGCGCCAGCAGCCAAGGAGGGGTGCAAGAGACCCAGTACTTC.